The 2 T cell receptor beta chains listed next were all sequenced from one sample in a study of cytomegalovirus exposure and HLA in healthy donors. It was with 60 Vbeta and 13 Jbeta primers that the PCR ran. TCRdb's copy holds only in-frame clones and misses some; the assay was immunoSEQ multiplex PCR. The sample carries about 230,000 clones, 85% to 90% recorded once. Material: PBMCs. The receptors derive from a human donor in good health.

The J gene is TRBJ2-7, the V gene TRBV4-3; unclear D gene. Germline V gene sequence: CDR1 LGHNA, CDR2 YSLEER. The CDR3 contains 14 residues. Trimming left V 0 bases short and J 1 base short, with 7 bases between. CDR3 amino acids: CASSQDQASYEQYF. The CDR3 nucleotides are TGCGCCAGCAGCCAAGATCAGGCATCCTACGAGCAGTACTTC.

V usage is TRBV2 and J usage is TRBJ2-5, with D uncertain. CDR1 is SNHLY, CDR2 FYNNEI, per germline. The V end was cut by 8 bases, the J end by 1 base, with 8 bases between. The CDR3 has 12 residues. CDR3 sequence reads: CASGQAQETQYF. The CDR3 DNA reads TGTGCCAGCGGGCAGGCCCAAGAGACCCAGTACTTC.